These 7 T cell receptor beta chains were sequenced from one sample in a study of B cell selection in AIRE deficiency (dated by TCRdb to the late 2010s). CD4+CD127+ cells were sorted as the conventional CD4 T cell population. The method was the immunoSEQ multiplex PCR assay. TCRdb retrieved this table from immuneACCESS and kept in-frame rearrangements only. Not all clones are present; in checked studies, unresolved V genes account for under half, and no reason is known for the remainder. This sample lists about 20,000 clones; around 97% were detected once. The top ten clones comprise 0.3% of the sample. Sequencing was performed on conventional CD4+ T cells sorted from PBMCs. All receptors come from a human donor with AIRE deficiency.

J is TRBJ1-3 and V is TRBV9; perhaps TRBD1 as D (6 bases). This CDR3 spans 15 amino acids. The germline gives CDR1 SGDLS, CDR2 YYNGEE. V shed 3 bases and J shed 2 bases, with 12 bases lying between them. Here the CDR3 DNA reads TGTGCCAGCAGCGCACAGGGAAATACTGGAAACACCATATATTTT. The encoded protein is CASSAQGNTGNTIYF.

J is TRBJ2-3 and V is TRBV11-3; D might be TRBD1 (6 bases). Germline lookup yields CDR1 SGHNT and CDR2 YENEEA. V lost 7 bases and J lost 9, with 23 bases in between. This CDR3 is built from 15 residues. The CDR3 spells CASNPGHLTGKTQYF. The CDR3 DNA follows: TGTGCCAGCAACCCGGGACACCTAACGGGAAAAACGCAGTATTTT.

The chain links TRBV11-2 to TRBJ1-2; D is unresolved. Germline CDR1 and CDR2: SGHAT and FQNNGV. The CDR3 runs to 14 residues. Deletions cut 3 bases from V and 3 bases from J, with 11 bases between. The CDR3 is CASSFSAQDYGYTF. In nucleotides, the CDR3 is TGTGCCAGCAGCTTCTCGGCGCAGGACTATGGCTACACCTTC.

J is TRBJ2-7 and V is TRBV10-3, with TRBD2 identical over 7 bases. Germline V gene sequence: CDR1 ENHRY, CDR2 SYGVKD. CDR3 size: 15 residues. Trimming at V came to 0 bases and at J to 2 bases, leaving 4 bases not matched to a gene. The CDR3 loop reads CAISESLAGTYEQYF. The CDR3 DNA sequence: TGTGCCATCAGTGAGTCCTTAGCGGGTACCTACGAGCAGTACTTC.

The CDR3: CASSIDKWTGVENEQFF. The CDR3 nucleotides read TGTGCCAGTAGTATAGATAAATGGACAGGGGTCGAGAATGAGCAGTTCTTC. V is TRBV19 and J is TRBJ2-1; 9 bases line up with TRBD1. Looked up from germline, CDR1 is LNHDA and CDR2 is SQIVND (reference sequence). V gave up 0 bases and J gave up 7 bases; unmatched junction bases: 10. This CDR3 spans 17 amino acids.

This clone appeared once. The chain carries TRBV5-8 and TRBJ2-4, with D uncertain. Germline assignment: CDR1 SGHTS and CDR2 YDEGEE. The length of the CDR3 is 13 residues. V lost 1 base and J lost 9, with 11 bases in between. In nucleotides, the CDR3 is TGTGCCAGCAGCTTGTATAGGGTCGGCATTCAGTACTTC. The encoded protein is CASSLYRVGIQYF.

The chain recombines TRBV11-3 with TRBJ2-1, with D unclear. This CDR3 region has 14 residues. With 4 bases removed from V and 0 bases from J, the gap between germline ends came to 7 bases. Germline loops: CDR1 SGHNT, CDR2 YENEEA. CDR3 sequence reads: CASSSGGSYNEQFF. The CDR3 coding sequence is TGTGCCAGCAGCTCGGGCGGCTCCTACAATGAGCAGTTCTTC.